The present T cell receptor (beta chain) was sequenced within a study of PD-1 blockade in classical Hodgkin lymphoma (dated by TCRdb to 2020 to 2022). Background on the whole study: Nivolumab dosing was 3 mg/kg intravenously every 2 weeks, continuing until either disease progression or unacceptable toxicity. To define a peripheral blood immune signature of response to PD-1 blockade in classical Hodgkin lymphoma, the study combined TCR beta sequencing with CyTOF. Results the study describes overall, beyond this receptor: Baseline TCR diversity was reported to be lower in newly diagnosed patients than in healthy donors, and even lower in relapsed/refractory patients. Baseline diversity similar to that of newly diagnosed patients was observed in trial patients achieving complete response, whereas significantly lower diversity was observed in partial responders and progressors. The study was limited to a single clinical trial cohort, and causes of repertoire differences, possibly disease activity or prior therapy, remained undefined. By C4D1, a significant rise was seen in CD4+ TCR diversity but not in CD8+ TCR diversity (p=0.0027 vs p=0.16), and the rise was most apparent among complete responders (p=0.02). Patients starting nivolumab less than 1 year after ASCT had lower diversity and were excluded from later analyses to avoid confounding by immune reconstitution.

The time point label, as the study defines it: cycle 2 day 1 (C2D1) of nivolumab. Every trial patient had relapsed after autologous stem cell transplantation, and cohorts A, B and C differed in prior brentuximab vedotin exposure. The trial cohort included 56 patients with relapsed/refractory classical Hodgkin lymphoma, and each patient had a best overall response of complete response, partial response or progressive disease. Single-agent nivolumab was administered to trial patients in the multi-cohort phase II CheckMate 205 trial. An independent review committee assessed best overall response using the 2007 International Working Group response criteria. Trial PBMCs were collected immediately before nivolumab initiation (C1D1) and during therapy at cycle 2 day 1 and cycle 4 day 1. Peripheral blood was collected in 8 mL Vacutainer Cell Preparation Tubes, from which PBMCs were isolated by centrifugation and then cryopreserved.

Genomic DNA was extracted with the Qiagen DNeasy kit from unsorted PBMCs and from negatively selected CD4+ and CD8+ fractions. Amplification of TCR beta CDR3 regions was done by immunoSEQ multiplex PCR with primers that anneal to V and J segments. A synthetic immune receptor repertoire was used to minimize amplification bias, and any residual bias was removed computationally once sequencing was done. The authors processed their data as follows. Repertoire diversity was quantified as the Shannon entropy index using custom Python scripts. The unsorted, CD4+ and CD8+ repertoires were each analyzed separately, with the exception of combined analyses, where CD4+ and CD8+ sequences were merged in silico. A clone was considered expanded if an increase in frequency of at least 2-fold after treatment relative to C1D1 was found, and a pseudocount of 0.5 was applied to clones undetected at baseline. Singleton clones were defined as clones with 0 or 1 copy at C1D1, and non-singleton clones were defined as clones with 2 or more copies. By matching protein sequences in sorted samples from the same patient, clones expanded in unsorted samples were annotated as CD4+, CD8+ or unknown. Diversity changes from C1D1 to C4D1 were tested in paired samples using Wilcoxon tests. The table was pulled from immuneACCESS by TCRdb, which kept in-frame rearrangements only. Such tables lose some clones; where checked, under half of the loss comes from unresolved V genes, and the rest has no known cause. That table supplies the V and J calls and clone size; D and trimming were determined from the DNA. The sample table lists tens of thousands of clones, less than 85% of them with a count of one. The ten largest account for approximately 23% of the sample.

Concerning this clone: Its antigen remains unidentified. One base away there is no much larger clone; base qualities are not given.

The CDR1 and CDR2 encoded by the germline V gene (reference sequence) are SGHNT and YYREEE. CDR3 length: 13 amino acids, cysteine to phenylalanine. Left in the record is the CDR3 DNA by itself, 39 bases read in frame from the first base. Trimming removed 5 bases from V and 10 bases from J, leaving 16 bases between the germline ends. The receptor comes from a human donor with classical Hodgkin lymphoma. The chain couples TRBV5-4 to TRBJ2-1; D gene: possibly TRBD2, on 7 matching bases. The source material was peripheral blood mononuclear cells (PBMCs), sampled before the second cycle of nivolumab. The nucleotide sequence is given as TGTGCCAGCAGTTCCAACAGGGAGGGGGAGCAGTTCTTC. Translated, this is CASSSNREGEQFF.